Shown below are 3 T cell receptor beta chains from a single sample sequenced in a study of blood T cell repertoires in COVID-19. Repertoires were generated with immunoSEQ multiplex PCR, while TCRdb's copy carries only in-frame clones and drops some. The sample includes approximately 200,000 clones, 87% of them seen just once. The sequencing sample was made of PBMCs or T cells enriched from blood (not recorded which). These TCRs come from a man between 18 and 29 years old with acute COVID-19.

The chain is built from TRBV19 and TRBJ2-3, with D tentatively TRBD1 (5 bases). Between the trimmed V and J ends, which lost 1 base and 6 bases, there was a span of 17 bases. From germline, CDR1 is LNHDA and CDR2 SQIVND (reference sequence). The CDR3 is 16 amino acids. CDR3 residues: CASSIANGVSGDTQYF. CDR3 DNA: TGTGCCAGTAGTATAGCCAACGGAGTATCAGGGGATACGCAGTATTTT.

This clone was counted once. The chain has TRBV6-2 or TRBV6-3 and TRBJ2-3; D perhaps matches TRBD2 (5 bases). This CDR3 comprises 15 residues. CDR1 and CDR2 from the germline V gene are MNHEY and SVGEGT. V was trimmed by 5 bases and J by 10 bases, leaving 22 bases between them. The CDR3 DNA reads as TGTGCCAGCAGTGACCTGCGGGCCCCCGGACCGGCGCAGTATTTT. Protein: CASSDLRAPGPAQYF.

V and J are TRBV6-5 and TRBJ2-1; perhaps TRBD2 as D (6 bases). The V end lost 6 bases, the J end lost 5 bases, and 17 bases lay between the germline ends. The CDR3 consists of 15 residues. The germline V gene encodes CDR1 MNHEY and CDR2 SVGAGI. CDR3 in amino acids: CASSPGSGSDNEQFF. The CDR3 DNA reads as TGTGCCAGCAGCCCAGGTAGCGGAAGTGACAATGAGCAGTTCTTC.